Sequencing of this T cell receptor (beta chain) was carried out in a study of blood T cell repertoires in COVID-19. Method: immunoSEQ multiplex PCR; TCRdb's copy keeps in-frame clones and lacks some. The table lists roughly 250,000 clones, 81% of them singletons, with just under 3% in the top ten. The CDR3 extends over 16 amino acids. The V gene end was trimmed by 5 bases and the J gene end by 5 bases; junction bases not matched to a gene: 12. Germline-derived CDR1 and CDR2 are LNHDA and SQIVND (reference sequence). Sequencing was carried out using peripheral blood. The chain couples TRBV19 to TRBJ2-1; 7 positions match TRBD1. The TCR comes from a woman aged 55-69 years with active or convalescent COVID-19. The CDR3 spells CASSPGTEKAHNEQFF. Here the CDR3 DNA reads TGTGCCAGTAGTCCTGGGACAGAGAAGGCCCACAATGAGCAGTTCTTC.